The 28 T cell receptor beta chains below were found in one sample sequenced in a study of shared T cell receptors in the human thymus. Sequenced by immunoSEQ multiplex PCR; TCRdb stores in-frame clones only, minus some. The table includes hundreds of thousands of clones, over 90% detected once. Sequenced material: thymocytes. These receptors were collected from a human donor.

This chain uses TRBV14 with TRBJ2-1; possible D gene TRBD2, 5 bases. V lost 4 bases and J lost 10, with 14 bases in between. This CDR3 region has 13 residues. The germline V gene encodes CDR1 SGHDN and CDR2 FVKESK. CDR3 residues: CASSPADRREQFF. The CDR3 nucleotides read TGTGCCAGCAGCCCCGCGGATCGGAGGGAGCAGTTCTTC.

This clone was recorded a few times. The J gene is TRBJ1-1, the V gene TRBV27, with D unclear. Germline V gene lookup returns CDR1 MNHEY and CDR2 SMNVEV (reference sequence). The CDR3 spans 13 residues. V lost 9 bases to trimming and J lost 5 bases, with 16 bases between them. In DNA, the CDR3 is TGTGCCAGTTCTCAGGTAAAATTAACTGAAGCTTTCTTT. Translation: CASSQVKLTEAFF.

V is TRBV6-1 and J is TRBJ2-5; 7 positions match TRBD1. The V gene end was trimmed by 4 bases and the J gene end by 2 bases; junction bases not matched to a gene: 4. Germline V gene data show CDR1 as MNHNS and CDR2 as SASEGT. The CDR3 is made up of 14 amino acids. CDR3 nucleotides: TGTGCCAGCAGTGTGACAGGGATACAAGAGACCCAGTACTTC. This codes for CASSVTGIQETQYF.

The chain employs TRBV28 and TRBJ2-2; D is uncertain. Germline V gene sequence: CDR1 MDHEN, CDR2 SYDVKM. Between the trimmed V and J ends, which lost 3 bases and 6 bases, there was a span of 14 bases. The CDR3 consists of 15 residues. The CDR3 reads CASSFPRRRSGELFF. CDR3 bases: TGTGCCAGCAGTTTCCCTAGGCGCCGCTCCGGGGAGCTGTTTTTT. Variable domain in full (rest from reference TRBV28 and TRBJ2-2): DVKVTQSSRYLVKRTGEKVFLECVQDMDHENMFWYRQDPGLGLRLIYFSYDVKMKEKGDIPEGYSVSREKKERFSLILESASTNQTSMYLCASSFPRRRSGELFFGEGSRLTVL.

The CDR3 DNA reads TGTGCCAGCAGCCTGGCATCAGACACCATATATTTT. Protein product: CASSLASDTIYF. The chain links TRBV7-9 to TRBJ1-3; no firm D call. V shed 5 bases and J shed 8 bases, with 10 bases lying between them. Germline CDR1 is SEHNR and CDR2 is FQNEAQ (reference sequence). This CDR3 has 12 residues.

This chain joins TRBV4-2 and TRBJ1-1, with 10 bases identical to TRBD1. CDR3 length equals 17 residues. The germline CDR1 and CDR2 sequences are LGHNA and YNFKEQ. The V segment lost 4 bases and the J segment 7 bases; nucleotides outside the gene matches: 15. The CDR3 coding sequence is TGTGCCAGCAGCCGAACCGGGACAGGGGTGGTAGAGATTGAAGCTTTCTTT. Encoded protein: CASSRTGTGVVEIEAFF.

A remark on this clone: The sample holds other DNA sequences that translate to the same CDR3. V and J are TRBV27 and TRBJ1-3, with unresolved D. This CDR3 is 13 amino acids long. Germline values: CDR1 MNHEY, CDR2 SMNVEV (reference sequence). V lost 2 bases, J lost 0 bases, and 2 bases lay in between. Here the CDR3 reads CASSLRSGNTIYF. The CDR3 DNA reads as TGTGCCAGCAGTTTACGCTCTGGAAACACCATATATTTT.

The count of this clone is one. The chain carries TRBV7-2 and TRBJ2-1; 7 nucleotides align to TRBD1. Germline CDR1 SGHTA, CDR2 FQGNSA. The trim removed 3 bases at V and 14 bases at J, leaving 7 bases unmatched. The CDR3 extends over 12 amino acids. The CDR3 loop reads CASSLNRGRKFF. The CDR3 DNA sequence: TGTGCCAGCAGCTTGAACAGGGGTCGTAAGTTCTTC.

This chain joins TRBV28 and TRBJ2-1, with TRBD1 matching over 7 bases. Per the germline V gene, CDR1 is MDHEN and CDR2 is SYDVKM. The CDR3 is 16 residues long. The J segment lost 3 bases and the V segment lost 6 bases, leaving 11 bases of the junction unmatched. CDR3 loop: CASRPPNRGFYNEQFF. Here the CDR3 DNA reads TGTGCCAGCAGACCTCCCAACAGGGGATTCTACAATGAGCAGTTCTTC.

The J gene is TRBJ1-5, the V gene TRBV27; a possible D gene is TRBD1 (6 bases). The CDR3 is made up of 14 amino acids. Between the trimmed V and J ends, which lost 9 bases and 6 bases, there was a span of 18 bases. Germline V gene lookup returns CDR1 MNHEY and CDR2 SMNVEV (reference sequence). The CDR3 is CARENRQGCQPQHF. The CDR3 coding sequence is TGTGCCAGGGAAAACCGTCAGGGGTGTCAGCCCCAGCATTTT.

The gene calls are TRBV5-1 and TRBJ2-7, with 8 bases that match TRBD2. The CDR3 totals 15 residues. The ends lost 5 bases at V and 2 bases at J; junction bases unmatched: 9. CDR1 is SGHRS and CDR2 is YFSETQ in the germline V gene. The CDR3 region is CASRGRLAGAYEQYF. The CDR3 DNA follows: TGCGCCAGCAGGGGGAGGCTAGCGGGTGCCTACGAGCAGTACTTC.

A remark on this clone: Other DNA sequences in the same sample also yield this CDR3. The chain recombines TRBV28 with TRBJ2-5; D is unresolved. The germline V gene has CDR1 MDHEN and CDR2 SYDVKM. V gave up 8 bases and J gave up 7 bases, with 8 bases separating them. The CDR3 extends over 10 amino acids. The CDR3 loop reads CASSSGTQYF. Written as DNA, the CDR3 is TGTGCCAGCTCCTCGGGGACCCAGTACTTC.

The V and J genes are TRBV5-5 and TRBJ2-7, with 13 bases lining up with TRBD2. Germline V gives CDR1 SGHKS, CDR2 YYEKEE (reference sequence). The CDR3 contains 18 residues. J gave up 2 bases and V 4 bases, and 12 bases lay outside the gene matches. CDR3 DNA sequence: TGTGCCAGCAGCCCCCGGACTAGCGGGAGTTTATTGGCCTACGAGCAGTACTTC. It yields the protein CASSPRTSGSLLAYEQYF.

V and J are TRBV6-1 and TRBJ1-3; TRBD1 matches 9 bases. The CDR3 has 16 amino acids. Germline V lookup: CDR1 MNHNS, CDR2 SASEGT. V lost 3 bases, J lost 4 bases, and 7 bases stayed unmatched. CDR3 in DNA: TGTGCCAGCAGTGAGGACAGGGGTTGGTGGGGAAACACCATATATTTT. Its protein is CASSEDRGWWGNTIYF.

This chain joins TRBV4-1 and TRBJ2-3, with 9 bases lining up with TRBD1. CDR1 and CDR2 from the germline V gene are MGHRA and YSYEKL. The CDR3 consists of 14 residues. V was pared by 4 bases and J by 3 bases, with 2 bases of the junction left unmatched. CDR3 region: CASSPGQGTDTQYF. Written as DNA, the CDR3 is TGCGCCAGCAGCCCTGGACAGGGGACAGATACGCAGTATTTT.

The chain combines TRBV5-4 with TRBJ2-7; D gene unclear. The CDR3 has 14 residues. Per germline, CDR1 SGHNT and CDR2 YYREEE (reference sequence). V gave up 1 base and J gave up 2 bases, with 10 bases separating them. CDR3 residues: CASSLKSRAYEQYF. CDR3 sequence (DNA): TGTGCCAGCAGCTTGAAGTCTAGGGCCTACGAGCAGTACTTC.

In DNA form, the CDR3 reads TGTGCCACCGCTTGGAGCCAAGGAGGTGAGCAGTACTTC. This sequence encodes CATAWSQGGEQYF. The rearrangement uses TRBV19 and TRBJ2-7, with a weak D call TRBD2 (5 bases). Trimming took off 10 bases at V and 7 bases at J, with 20 bases between the two ends. CDR3 length: 13 residues. Germline V gives CDR1 LNHDA, CDR2 SQIVND (reference sequence).

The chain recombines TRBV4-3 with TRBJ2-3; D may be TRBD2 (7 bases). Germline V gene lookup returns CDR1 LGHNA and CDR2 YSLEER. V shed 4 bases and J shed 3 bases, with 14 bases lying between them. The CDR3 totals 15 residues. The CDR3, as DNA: TGCGCCAGCAGCCCGCGGGGAGGGGGGACAGATACGCAGTATTTT. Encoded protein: CASSPRGGGTDTQYF.

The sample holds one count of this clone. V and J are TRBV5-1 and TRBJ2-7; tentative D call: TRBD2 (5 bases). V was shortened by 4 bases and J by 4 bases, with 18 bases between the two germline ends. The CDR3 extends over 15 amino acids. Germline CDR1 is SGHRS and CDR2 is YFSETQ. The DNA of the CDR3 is TGCGCCAGCAGCCTTAGTGAGGGAGTAGGGTACGAGCAGTACTTC. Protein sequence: CASSLSEGVGYEQYF.

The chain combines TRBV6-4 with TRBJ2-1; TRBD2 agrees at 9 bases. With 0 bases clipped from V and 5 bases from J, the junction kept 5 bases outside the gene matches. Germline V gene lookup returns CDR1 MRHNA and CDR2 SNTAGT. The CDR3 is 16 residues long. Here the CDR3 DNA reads TGTGCCAGCAGTGACTCCGCTAGCGGGAACCACAATGAGCAGTTCTTC. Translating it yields CASSDSASGNHNEQFF.

CDR3 nucleotide sequence: TGTGTCGTCCGGGGGGGACACTACGAGCAGTACTTC. Its protein is CVVRGGHYEQYF. The chain employs TRBV27 and TRBJ2-7; 8 bases line up with TRBD2. CDR1 is MNHEY, CDR2 SMNVEV, per germline (reference sequence). The CDR3 runs to 12 residues.

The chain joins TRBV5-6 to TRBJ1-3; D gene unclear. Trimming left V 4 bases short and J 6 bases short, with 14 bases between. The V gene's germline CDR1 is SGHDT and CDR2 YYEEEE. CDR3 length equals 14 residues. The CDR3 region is CASSQEREENTIYF. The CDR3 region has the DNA TGTGCCAGCAGCCAGGAGAGGGAAGAAAACACCATATATTTT.

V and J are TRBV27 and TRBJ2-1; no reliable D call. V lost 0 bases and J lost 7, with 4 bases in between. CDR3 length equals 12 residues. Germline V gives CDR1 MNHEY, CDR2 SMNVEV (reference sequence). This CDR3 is CASSLSTNEQFF. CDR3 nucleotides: TGTGCCAGCAGTTTATCGACGAATGAGCAGTTCTTC.

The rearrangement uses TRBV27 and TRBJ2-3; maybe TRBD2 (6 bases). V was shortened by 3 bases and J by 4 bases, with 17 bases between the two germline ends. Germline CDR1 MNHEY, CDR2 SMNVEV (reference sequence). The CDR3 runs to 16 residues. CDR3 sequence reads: CASSLKLAGSADTQYF. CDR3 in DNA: TGTGCCAGCAGTTTGAAACTAGCCGGAAGCGCAGATACGCAGTATTTT.

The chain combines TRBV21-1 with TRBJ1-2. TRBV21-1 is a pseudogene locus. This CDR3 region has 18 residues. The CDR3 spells CASSKVRAGRPFDYGYTF. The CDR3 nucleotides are TGTGCCAGCAGCAAAGTTCGTGCGGGAAGACCTTTCGACTATGGCTACACCTTC.

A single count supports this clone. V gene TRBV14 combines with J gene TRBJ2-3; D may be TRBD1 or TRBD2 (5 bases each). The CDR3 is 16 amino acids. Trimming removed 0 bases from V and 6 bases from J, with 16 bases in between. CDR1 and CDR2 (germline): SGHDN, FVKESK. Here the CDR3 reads CASSQDRGPSKDTQYF. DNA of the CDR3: TGTGCCAGCAGCCAAGACCGGGGCCCTTCGAAGGATACGCAGTATTTT.

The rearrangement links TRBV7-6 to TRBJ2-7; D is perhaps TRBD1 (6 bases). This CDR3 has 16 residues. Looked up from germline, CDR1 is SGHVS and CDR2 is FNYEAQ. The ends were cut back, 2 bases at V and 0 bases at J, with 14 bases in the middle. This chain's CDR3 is CASSLYPGESSYEQYF. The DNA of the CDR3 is TGTGCCAGCAGCTTATACCCAGGGGAAAGCTCCTACGAGCAGTACTTC.

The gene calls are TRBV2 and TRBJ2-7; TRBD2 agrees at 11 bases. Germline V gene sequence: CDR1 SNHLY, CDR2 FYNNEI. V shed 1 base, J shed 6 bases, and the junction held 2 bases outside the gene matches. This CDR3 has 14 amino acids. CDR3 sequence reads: CASSEGLAGGEQYF. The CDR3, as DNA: TGTGCCAGCAGTGAAGGCCTAGCGGGAGGCGAGCAGTACTTC.